Below, one T cell receptor (beta chain) is given with its context. Antigen: not known. This sample is part of a study of CXCR3-negative and CXCR3-positive naive CD8 T cells. Findings of the study overall: Relative to CXCR3-negative naive cells, CXCR3-positive naive cells had more hydrophobic TRB CDR3s.

UMI-labeled 5' RACE yielded the TRB cDNA libraries. TCRdb re-called the 5' RACE reads; one entry per CDR3 protein, DNA not given. The sample is made up of roughly 93,000 distinct CDR3 sequences, and the top ten hold about 1% of it. The CDR3 sequence is 16 residues long. CDR1 and CDR2 from the germline V gene are MDHEN and SYDVKM. The sequence came from a human donor in good health. Some clones in this sample may be carry-over from other donors' samples. The chain has TRBV28 and TRBJ1-6; TCRdb selects TRBD1, and the lack of DNA leaves this call unchecked. Sequenced: naive CXCR3+ CD8+ T cells from blood. Subset specified: CD45RO-CCR7+CD27+CD95- naive CD8+ T cells expressing CXCR3 (TNR3+). The CDR3 protein is CASSKAGTGELPPLHF.